This TCR beta chain was captured in a study of T cell responses to AZD1222 COVID-19 vaccine. Study background: Samples with a second dose at about 4 or about 12 weeks were pooled together. General study points: Repertoire sampling occurred only after the peak T cell response. In a largely white British group with more females than males, clonal diversity was possibly underestimated. An increase in Spike-specific TCR breadth and depth was observed after two AZD1222 doses.

Sequencing was performed with immunoSEQ multiplex PCR; in TCRdb, only in-frame clones are kept and a portion is missing. The sample lists 90,000 to 130,000 clones, 81% occurring once. Points on this clone: What it binds is not known.

The specimen comprised peripheral blood, sampled on day 0 of AZD1222 vaccination. The sequence derives from an adult in good health.

The CDR3 coding sequence is TGTGCCAGCAGTTACTCAGCGGGGGCACTCAATGAGCAGTTCTTC. Translating gives CASSYSAGALNEQFF. The chain carries TRBV6-6 and TRBJ2-1; 8 bases line up with TRBD2. Trimming cost V 0 bases and J 6 bases; bases outside gene matches: 4. Germline V CDR1 and CDR2: MNHNY, SVGAGI (reference sequence). The CDR3 has 15 amino acids.